This paragraph reports one T cell receptor (beta chain). The target antigen is unknown. CDR1 is MDHEN and CDR2 is SYDVKM in the germline V gene. Trimming took 6 bases from V and 0 from J, leaving 18 bases between them. The CDR3 length is 17 residues. The data belong to a study of T cell responses to AZD1222 COVID-19 vaccine. Study conclusions and caveats: A mostly white British donor set with more females was recruited, and clonal diversity was possibly underestimated.

Clones were read by immunoSEQ multiplex PCR, and TCRdb kept only the in-frame ones, dropping some. In the table there are fewer than 150,000 clones, over 85% of which are singletons. The chain links TRBV28 to TRBJ1-3; D gene uncertain. The material sequenced was peripheral blood, taken on day 0 of AZD1222 vaccination. This receptor was taken from an adult in good health. CDR3 in DNA: TGTGCCAGCAGCGCCGCCTTCGCAGCTAGCTCTGGAAACACCATATATTTT. It is translated as CASSAAFAASSGNTIYF.